This TCR beta chain originates from a study of blood T cell repertoires in COVID-19. CDR3 length equals 15 residues. V was shortened by 0 bases and J by 7 bases, with 11 bases between the two germline ends. Per germline, CDR1 SGHRS and CDR2 YFSETQ. The repertoire was sequenced with immunoSEQ multiplex PCR; TCRdb's copy has only in-frame clones and lacks some. The sample lists under 300,000 clones; 82% were seen once. What was sequenced was peripheral blood. This clonotype was sampled from a woman of 80 years or more with active or convalescent COVID-19. The V gene is TRBV5-1, the J gene TRBJ1-6; no clear D. The CDR3 DNA follows: TGCGCCAGCAGCTTGGTGGCAGGATCGAATTCACCCCTCCACTTT. The encoded protein is CASSLVAGSNSPLHF.